This TCR beta chain was recorded in a study of PD-1 blockade in classical Hodgkin lymphoma. Trimming took 0 bases from V and 3 from J, leaving 11 bases between them. The CDR3 loop spans 15 amino acids. The germline CDR1 and CDR2 sequences are MNHEY and SVGAGI. Libraries were prepared by immunoSEQ multiplex PCR; TCRdb keeps only in-frame clonotypes and omits some of them. The sample includes fewer than 100,000 clones, roughly 92% of them seen just once. Every patient had relapsed following autologous stem cell transplantation, and cohorts differed in brentuximab vedotin exposure. Complete response, partial response or progressive disease was recorded as best response.

Here the sequenced sample was peripheral blood mononuclear cells (PBMCs), taken at baseline. This clonotype was obtained from a human donor with classical Hodgkin lymphoma. The rearrangement joins TRBV6-5 to TRBJ1-1; no clear D. The CDR3 is CASSYSPTPYTEAFF. The CDR3 region has the DNA TGTGCCAGCAGTTACTCGCCGACACCCTACACTGAAGCTTTCTTT.